The next 19 T cell receptor beta chains were all read from a single sample in a study of CD8 T cells in Susac syndrome. Reverse transcription of roughly 0.5 to 1 ug RNA was carried out with random hexamers. TCRdb reprocessed the immunoSEQ multiplex PCR reads via MiXCR and lists one record per CDR3 protein. The sample holds approximately 270,000 distinct CDR3 sequences, roughly 93% seen once. The sample consisted of CD4+ T cells from PBMCs. The receptor source for this set is a human donor with multiple sclerosis.

The chain carries TRBV3-1 and TRBJ2-3, with TRBD2 identical over 14 bases. This CDR3 comprises 19 residues. The germline gives CDR1 LGHDT, CDR2 YNNKEL (reference sequence). V lost 2 bases and J lost 6; bases outside the gene matches: 13. CDR3 amino acids: CASSQRFKGLAGVGDTQYF. CDR3 sequence (DNA): TGTGCCAGCAGCCAACGATTCAAGGGACTAGCGGGGGTAGGGGATACGCAGTATTTT.

The chain carries TRBV20-1 and TRBJ1-1; D is unresolved. Trimming stripped 6 bases from V and 1 base from J, with 9 bases between. The germline V gene has CDR1 DFQATT and CDR2 SNEGSKA (reference sequence). This CDR3 spans 12 amino acids. DNA for the CDR3: TGCAGTGCCAGACGGACGAACACTGAAGCTTTCTTT. Protein: CSARRTNTEAFF.

V gene TRBV19 combines with J gene TRBJ1-2; tentative D call: TRBD1 (5 bases). Trimming took off 6 bases at V and 7 bases at J, with 24 bases between the two ends. This CDR3 region has 16 residues. The germline V gene has CDR1 LNHDA and CDR2 SQIVND (reference sequence). The CDR3 spells CASRDAGTAINPGYTF. The CDR3, as DNA: TGTGCCAGTAGAGACGCCGGGACCGCTATAAACCCTGGCTACACCTTC.

The V call is TRBV3-1, the J call TRBJ1-1; possible D gene TRBD1, 6 bases. The CDR3 contains 14 residues. Germline-derived CDR1 and CDR2 are LGHDT and YNNKEL (reference sequence). Trimming cost V 4 bases and J 4 bases, with 13 bases left between them. Here the CDR3 DNA reads TGTGCCAGCAGCCCTACAGGGCGCGGCACTGAAGCTTTCTTT. Its translation is CASSPTGRGTEAFF.

The chain joins TRBV12-3 or TRBV12-4 to TRBJ1-6; tentative D call: TRBD1 (5 bases). This CDR3 contains 16 residues. Trimming removed 6 bases at V and 4 bases at J, with 16 bases between. The CDR3 region is CASSPPGRLYNSPLHF. Here the CDR3 DNA reads TGTGCCAGCAGCCCACCGGGACGGCTATATAATTCACCCCTCCACTTT.

V gene TRBV29-1 combines with J gene TRBJ1-2; D gene ambiguous. V was clipped by 7 bases and J by 7 bases, with 13 bases between them. Germline CDR1 reads SQVTM; CDR2 reads ANQGSEA. This CDR3 contains 11 residues. The CDR3 reads CSARGGTGYTF. CDR3 sequence (DNA): TGCAGCGCTCGCGGAGGAACTGGCTACACCTTC.

This sequence joins TRBV12-3 or TRBV12-4 and TRBJ1-5; 8 bases line up with TRBD1. This CDR3 spans 14 amino acids. The ends lost 1 base at V and 7 bases at J; junction bases unmatched: 3. CDR3 DNA sequence: TGTGCCAGCAGTTTAGATGCAGGGGGCCAGCCCCAGCATTTT. Amino acids: CASSLDAGGQPQHF.

This chain uses TRBV5-1 with TRBJ1-1; possible D gene TRBD1, 6 bases. The CDR3 consists of 14 residues. V was shortened by 5 bases and J by 1 base, with 12 bases between the two germline ends. The germline V gene encodes CDR1 SGHRS and CDR2 YFSETQ. The CDR3 nucleotides read TGCGCCAGCAGTGGGGCACAGGGGAACACTGAAGCTTTCTTT. Amino acids: CASSGAQGNTEAFF.

The rearrangement links TRBV4-1 to TRBJ1-6; 7 nucleotides agree with TRBD1. This CDR3 is 17 amino acids long. Germline CDR1 is MGHRA and CDR2 is YSYEKL. Trimming removed 4 bases from V and 10 bases from J; junction bases left unmatched: 16. The CDR3 loop reads CASSRALRGQGQSPLHF. In DNA form, the CDR3 reads TGCGCCAGCAGCCGCGCACTTCGAGGTCAGGGACAGTCACCCCTCCACTTT.

The DNA of the CDR3 is TGCGCCAGCAGCGTGAGTCCGACTAGCGGGGGGTTCAACGCGCGCACAGATACGCAGTATTTT. Translating gives CASSVSPTSGGFNARTDTQYF. V and J are TRBV5-1 and TRBJ2-3, with TRBD2 matching 13 bases. The V segment lost 4 bases and the J segment 1 base; nucleotides outside the gene matches: 18. This CDR3 has 21 residues. Looked up from germline, CDR1 is SGHRS and CDR2 is YFSETQ.

V usage is TRBV6-5 and J usage is TRBJ1-1; D remains unclear. CDR3 length: 15 residues. From germline, CDR1 is MNHEY and CDR2 SVGAGI. Between the trimmed V and J ends, which lost 0 bases and 7 bases, there was a span of 15 bases. CDR3 sequence: CASSYSRYGSDEAFF. DNA of the CDR3: TGTGCCAGCAGTTACTCGAGGTATGGGAGTGATGAAGCTTTCTTT.

The J gene is TRBJ1-1, the V gene TRBV30; D unclear. The germline V and J ends were trimmed by 0 bases and 13 bases, with 18 bases remaining between them. This CDR3 region has 13 residues. CDR1 GTSNPN and CDR2 SVGIG come from the germline V gene (reference sequence). The CDR3 nucleotides are TGTGCCTGGAGTGTATCGTTCGACGGTCTGGTTTTCTTT. Encoded protein: CAWSVSFDGLVFF. Full variable domain (missing parts from reference TRBV30 and TRBJ1-1): SQTIHQWPATLVQPVGSPLSLECTVEGTSNPNLYWYRQAAGRGLQLLFYSVGIGQISSEVPQNLSASRPQDRQFILSSKKLLLSDSGFYLCAWSVSFDGLVFFGQGTRLTVV.

The CDR3: CASSEATRHGYTF. The DNA of the CDR3 is TGTGCCAGCAGTGAGGCGACGCGTCATGGCTACACCTTC. The chain links TRBV2 to TRBJ1-2; D not resolved. This CDR3 region has 13 residues. Per the germline V gene, CDR1 is SNHLY and CDR2 is FYNNEI. V was shortened by 3 bases and J by 6 bases, with 11 bases between the two germline ends.

The rearrangement uses TRBV5-6 and TRBJ2-1, with 9 bases matching TRBD1. The V and J ends lost 4 bases and 5 bases, in that order; junction bases with no gene match: 4. Germline CDR1 is SGHDT and CDR2 is YYEEEE. This CDR3 is 14 amino acids long. CDR3 in amino acids: CASSTWDRDNEQFF. CDR3 bases: TGTGCCAGCAGCACGTGGGACAGGGACAATGAGCAGTTCTTC. The whole variable domain, remainder taken from reference TRBV5-6 and TRBJ2-1, is DAGVTQSPTHLIKTRGQQVTLRCSPKSGHDTVSWYQQALGQGPQFIFQYYEEEERQRGNFPDRFSGHQFPNYSSELNVNALLLGDSALYLCASSTWDRDNEQFFGPGTRLTVL.

This sequence joins TRBV20-1 and TRBJ2-2, with 7 nucleotides matching TRBD2. After removal of 1 base from V and 0 bases from J, the junction contained 11 bases not matched to a gene. The length of the CDR3 is 18 residues. CDR1 DFQATT and CDR2 SNEGSKA come from the germline V gene (reference sequence). CDR3 bases: TGCAGTGCTAGAGTGGGGGGGTCGGTGACATCGAACACCGGGGAGCTGTTTTTT. The encoded protein is CSARVGGSVTSNTGELFF.

The gene calls are TRBV19 and TRBJ1-1; a weak D match, TRBD1 (5 bases). This CDR3 is 15 amino acids long. CDR1 and CDR2 (germline): LNHDA, SQIVND (reference sequence). V was trimmed by 4 bases and J by 0 bases, leaving 12 bases between them. CDR3 nucleotides: TGTGCCAGTAGTAATTCCGGGACGGTGAACACTGAAGCTTTCTTT. It specifies CASSNSGTVNTEAFF. The whole variable domain, remainder taken from reference TRBV19 and TRBJ1-1, is DGGITQSPKYLFRKEGQNVTLSCEQNLNHDAMYWYRQDPGQGLRLIYYSQIVNDFQKGDIAEGYSVSREKKESFPLTVTSAQKNPTAFYLCASSNSGTVNTEAFFGQGTRLTVV.

The chain carries TRBV5-6 and TRBJ2-3; 9 nucleotides line up with TRBD1. This CDR3 is 16 amino acids long. Trimming at V came to 0 bases and at J to 5 bases, leaving 7 bases not matched to a gene. Looked up from germline, CDR1 is SGHDT and CDR2 is YYEEEE. CDR3 sequence (DNA): TGTGCCAGCAGCTTGGGGGGGACAGGGTTCGAAGATACGCAGTATTTT. Its translation: CASSLGGTGFEDTQYF.

The J gene is TRBJ2-6, the V gene TRBV11-2, with a weak D call TRBD2 (5 bases). The CDR3 totals 17 residues. V lost 5 bases and J 0 bases, leaving 14 bases between the germline ends. Germline loops: CDR1 SGHAT, CDR2 FQNNGV. Written as DNA, the CDR3 is TGTGCCAGCAGCCCCGCGCCGGGAACCTCTGGGGCCAACGTCCTGACTTTC. Protein sequence: CASSPAPGTSGANVLTF.

The V gene is TRBV6-5, the J gene TRBJ2-2; D is unresolved. The CDR3 is 15 residues long. Trimming pared 2 bases from V and 1 base from J, leaving 8 bases between. Germline values: CDR1 MNHEY, CDR2 SVGAGI. Here the CDR3 reads CASSYGSLNTGELFF. The CDR3 nucleotides read TGTGCCAGCAGTTACGGGTCTCTGAACACCGGGGAGCTGTTTTTT.